This T cell receptor beta chain was identified in a study of T cells in Graves' hyperthyroidism and ophthalmopathy. As to this clonotype: One junction end disagrees with the germline gene, perhaps due to a read error.

The CDR3 is 15 residues long. Germline CDR1 reads MDHEN; CDR2 reads SYDVKM. Amplification of TCR beta CDR3 regions used RNA as the template. A first-round RT-PCR of the TCR CDR3 used the HTBI primer set. One entry per CDR3 protein, called by TCRdb with MiXCR from the multiplex PCR reads. The table includes 250,000 to 400,000 distinct CDR3 sequences, roughly 15% detected once. The source material was blood. The rearrangement links TRBV28 to TRBJ2-5; the match to TRBD2 covers 11 bases. This TCR was sampled from a woman aged 35 to 49 with Graves' ophthalmopathy. The CDR3 region is CASSLSSGRQETQCF. Written as DNA, the CDR3 is TGTGCCAGCAGTTTATCTAGCGGGAGGCAAGAGACCCAGTGCTTC.